This entry concerns a single TCR beta chain. This receptor's antigen is unknown. A roughly 2.6 ml peripheral blood sample was drawn into PAXgene tubes per donor and stored at -80°C. Without T cell sorting, total RNA was isolated from whole blood using the PAXgene blood miRNA kit on an automated QIAcube. Peripheral blood from monozygotic twin pairs who were concordant or discordant for inflammatory bowel disease underwent deep TCRalpha and TCRbeta repertoire profiling using unique molecular barcoding. Smoking habits were recorded for all twin pairs, and each individual was classified as a current, former or never smoker. To prepare the library, 5' RACE was applied. Each TCR library was prepared from about 3.5 ug of total RNA. For each sample, cDNA synthesis with SMARTScribe reverse transcriptase was split into eight separate reactions. During cDNA synthesis, unique molecular identifiers containing a 6-nucleotide sample barcode were introduced by template switching. Two nested PCRs of about 17 and 10 cycles amplified the TCRalpha and TCRbeta cDNA, and bead purification followed each PCR. Before amplification, cDNA was treated with uracil DNA-glycosylase and purified using the QIAquick PCR purification kit. The second PCR was the step at which Illumina TruSeq-compatible adapters and sample-specific barcodes were added. TapeStation and Qubit were used to check library quality and concentration, and around 4.5 ng of each library went into the pool. Sequencing of the pooled libraries was done on an Illumina HiSeq2500 single-index Rapid Run using custom sequencing primers and 2 x 100 bp reads. The study's processing was this. MiGEC version 1.2.6 was used for UMI-based consensus assembly, which corrected PCR and sequencing errors. V(D)J alignment, clonotype assembly and CDR3 extraction were performed with MiXCR version 2.1.1. To normalise gene usage, clonotype sharing and MAIT/NKT TCR abundance, the analysis used the top 1000, 10 000 and 20 000 clonotypes per sample. After downsampling to 27 000 UMIs, diversity was calculated as the inverse Simpson index using the vegan R package. Paired Mann-Whitney U tests on discordant twin pairs were used, with Benjamini-Hochberg multiple-testing correction. Reads reprocessed by TCRdb are summarized as one entry per CDR3 protein sequence, and DNA is absent. It is TCRdb's table, rather than the study itself, that gives the V and J calls and clone size. The sample's table covers roughly 150,000 distinct CDR3 sequences. Less than 2.5% of the sample is in the top ten clones.

These data originate in a study of monozygotic twins with inflammatory bowel disease (dated by TCRdb to 2018 to 2020). With respect to the entire study: The full study comprised 28 monozygotic twin pairs: nine German pairs (four IBD-concordant, five IBD-discordant) and 19 IBD-discordant Danish pairs. Disease-associated traits were sought mainly through comparisons between IBD patients and their genetically identical healthy co-twins within discordant pairs. Each individual had, on average, about 151 000 unique TCRalpha sequences and 181 000 unique TCRbeta sequences available for analysis. Study-wide findings and limitations: Differing immunosuppressive treatments among patients may have added background noise and inter-individual variability to the repertoires. Repertoire similarity did not differ between concordant and discordant twins, which could be due to limited statistical power. The results gave no support for a single strong signal or clonotype linked to IBD. TCRbeta repertoire diversity, by inverse Simpson index, was decreased in IBD patients compared with their healthy co-twins. Compared with healthy twins, IBD patients had fewer clonotypes in common with other individuals, a difference most pronounced in patients showing signs of disease activity. Distinction between different T cell subtypes could not be achieved in the analysis.

The sequence was obtained from a human donor with ulcerative colitis or Crohn's disease, or a healthy co-twin of an affected twin (not recorded which). The sample comprised blood.

The CDR3 loop reads CASSRNFGTTNEQFF. The chain is made from TRBV7-3 and TRBJ2-1; TCRdb's D call of TRBD1 is untestable without DNA. CDR1 SGHTA and CDR2 FQGTGA were looked up in the germline V gene. From the cysteine up to the phenylalanine, the CDR3 has a length of 15 residues. No DNA sequence was recorded.